Listed below are T cell receptor beta chains from one sample, sequenced in a study of human T cells and chemical hapten exposure. In TCRdb, the RACE reads were re-called with MiXCR into one record per CDR3 protein. Of around 120,000 distinct CDR3 sequences in the sample, roughly 15% are singletons; the top ten hold about 0.85%. The sample was whole blood, taken in connection with sensitization to the hapten diphenylcyclopropenone (DPC). Receptors were obtained from a man aged 18 to 29 with alopecia areata. Some clones in this sample may be carry-over from other donors' samples. CDR3s include the opening cysteine and the closing phenylalanine or tryptophan. A D gene is named only where the DNA matches it firmly. Size values are once, few and many counts, or a class for expanded clones, and some rows have none.

>many|TRBD2|TRBV29-1|TRBJ2-2
CSVEAARGAGELFF
TGCAGCGTTGAAGCAGCCCGGGGGGCCGGGGAGCTGTTTTTT
>NA|TRBD1|TRBV7-3|TRBJ2-6
CASSPQGATGANVLTF
TGTGCCAGCAGCCCACAGGGGGCAACCGGGGCCAACGTCCTGACTTTC
>NA|TRBD1|TRBV11-2|TRBJ1-2
CASSLSAGTGYGYTF
TGTGCCAGCAGCCTAAGCGCCGGGACAGGCTATGGCTACACCTTC
>NA|NA|TRBV6-2/TRBV6-3|TRBJ2-3
CASSPFPGPNTDTQYF
TGTGCCAGCAGTCCCTTTCCCGGGCCTAACACAGATACGCAGTATTTT
>NA|NA|TRBV4-3|TRBJ1-3
CASSQDGLSGNTIYF
TGCGCCAGCAGCCAAGATGGCCTCTCTGGAAACACCATATATTTT
>few|TRBD1|TRBV20-1|TRBJ2-7
CSARVGRGQSNEQYF
TGCAGTGCTAGAGTTGGCAGGGGACAGTCCAACGAGCAGTACTTC
>few|TRBD1|TRBV5-4|TRBJ1-1
CASSSLDRGPNTEAFF
TGTGCCAGCAGCTCGCTGGACAGGGGGCCGAACACTGAAGCTTTCTTT
>many|NA|TRBV27|TRBJ2-6
CASRPGGAGANVLTF
TGTGCCAGCAGACCCGGCGGGGCTGGGGCCAACGTCCTGACTTTC
>many|TRBD1|TRBV4-3|TRBJ2-1
CASSPFSPGQVYNEQFF
TGCGCCAGCAGCCCTTTTTCCCCGGGACAGGTCTACAATGAGCAGTTCTTC
>few|NA|TRBV9|TRBJ2-2
CASSASLTGTGELFF
TGTGCCAGCAGCGCCTCACTGACGGGCACCGGGGAGCTGTTTTTT
>few|TRBD2|TRBV20-1|TRBJ2-5
CSARVPRTSGGSFQETQYF
TGCAGTGCTAGAGTCCCCCGGACTAGCGGGGGGTCCTTCCAAGAGACCCAGTACTTC
>many|NA|TRBV5-4|TRBJ2-5
CASSPTGSEETQYF
TGTGCCAGCAGCCCCACAGGGTCCGAGGAGACCCAGTACTTC
>few|NA|TRBV6-4|TRBJ2-2
CASSDTNTGELFF
TGTGCCAGCAGTGACACGAACACCGGGGAGCTGTTTTTT
>NA|NA|TRBV5-6|TRBJ2-7
CASSLPMNYEQYF
TGTGCCAGCAGCCTACCGATGAACTACGAGCAGTACTTC
>NA|TRBD1|TRBV11-3|TRBJ2-3
CASSPGQRGQGSDTQYF
TGTGCCAGCAGCCCCGGCCAAAGAGGACAGGGGTCAGATACGCAGTATTTT
>NA|NA|TRBV3-1|TRBJ2-1
CASSHRQVDNEQFF
TGTGCCAGCAGCCACCGACAGGTTGACAATGAGCAGTTCTTC
>many|TRBD1|TRBV6-2/TRBV6-3|TRBJ1-2
CASSPSRDSGNYGYTF
TGTGCCAGCAGCCCAAGCCGGGACAGTGGTAACTATGGCTACACCTTC